The rows below give T cell receptor beta chains drawn from one sample of a study of blood T cell repertoires in COVID-19. The table came from immunoSEQ multiplex PCR; TCRdb's copy has only in-frame clones and leaves some out. The sample holds some 180,000 clones; about nine tenths are singletons and the top ten take approximately 7%. Sequenced input: peripheral blood. The receptors stem from a man in his forties with acute or convalescent COVID-19. The CDR3 runs from the conserved cysteine through the conserved F or W. A D gene is named only where the DNA matches it firmly. Clone size appears in some rows only: once, few, many, or a class for an expanded clone.

D,size,J,V,length,DNA,CDR3
TRBD1,.,TRBJ2-7,TRBV18,15,TGTGCCAGCTCACCCCCGGGACAGGCGGCCTACGAGCAGTACTTC,CASSPPGQAAYEQYF
.,.,TRBJ2-3,TRBV10-3,13,TGTGCCATCAGCGGCCTCGCTAGAGATACGCAGTATTTT,CAISGLARDTQYF
TRBD2,.,TRBJ2-3,TRBV19,14,TGTGCCAGTAGTTCTTGGGGACTAACAGATACGCAGTATTTT,CASSSWGLTDTQYF
.,.,TRBJ2-2,TRBV11-3,13,TGTGCCAGCAGCCTAGCCAGCACCGGGGAGCTGTTTTTT,CASSLASTGELFF
.,.,TRBJ2-2,TRBV6-5,13,TGTGCCAGCAAAGGGGCGAACACCGGGGAGCTGTTTTTT,CASKGANTGELFF
TRBD1,.,TRBJ2-7,TRBV28,13,TGTGCCAGCAGGGGACAGGGGATGAACGAGCAGTACTTC,CASRGQGMNEQYF
.,.,TRBJ1-1,TRBV12-3/TRBV12-4,12,TGTGCCAGCAGTTTTTTGGAGGGACGAGCTTTCTTT,CASSFLEGRAFF
.,.,TRBJ1-5,TRBV19,16,TGTGCCAGTAGTATGGTAGGGAGAGGTAGCAATCAGCCCCAGCATTTT,CASSMVGRGSNQPQHF
TRBD2,.,TRBJ2-3,TRBV9,16,TGTGCCAGCAGCGAGGGGAGCGGGGGGTCCACAGATACGCAGTATTTT,CASSEGSGGSTDTQYF
.,.,TRBJ1-4,TRBV6-1,14,TGTGCCAGCAGTTGGGGAGGAACTAATGAAAAACTGTTTTTT,CASSWGGTNEKLFF
TRBD2,.,TRBJ2-2,TRBV13,17,TGTGCCAGCAGCTTCGTTTCGGGGGGGACCAACACCGGGGAGCTGTTTTTT,CASSFVSGGTNTGELFF
.,.,TRBJ2-7,TRBV11-2,15,TGTGCCAGCAGCTCCCTGACAGGTAACTCCTACGAGCAGTACTTC,CASSSLTGNSYEQYF
TRBD1,.,TRBJ2-4,TRBV7-9,16,TGTGCCAGCAGTCAACAAGAGACAGGGATAGGGGACATTCAGTACTTC,CASSQQETGIGDIQYF
.,.,TRBJ2-7,TRBV7-2,13,TGTGCCAGCAGCTTAGTAGGAAGGGGCGAGCAGTACTTC,CASSLVGRGEQYF
.,.,TRBJ2-5,TRBV21-1,14,TGTGCCAGCTGGGCTAGCGGGGGGAATGAGACCCAGTACTTC,CASWASGGNETQYF
.,.,TRBJ1-2,TRBV7-9,13,TGTGCCAGCAGCATGACTGGTAACTATGGCTACACCTTC,CASSMTGNYGYTF
.,.,TRBJ2-7,TRBV6-5,15,TGTGCCAGCAGTTATCAGGCAGGACTACCCTACGAGCAGTACTTC,CASSYQAGLPYEQYF
TRBD1,.,TRBJ1-5,TRBV27,16,TGTGCCAGCGCCCAGGACAGGTTTCGAAGCAATCAGCCCCAGCATTTT,CASAQDRFRSNQPQHF
TRBD2,.,TRBJ2-7,TRBV6-5,14,TGTGCCAGCAGTTATGCGCGGGGGGCTTCCGAGCAGTACTTC,CASSYARGASEQYF
TRBD1,few,TRBJ1-4,TRBV3-1/TRBV3-2,15,TGTGCCAGCAGCCAGTGGGACAGGACTAATGAAAAACTGTTTTTT,CASSQWDRTNEKLFF
TRBD2,.,TRBJ2-5,TRBV9,17,TGTGCCAGCAGCGTAGGAAATAGCGGGGGGCCGGGAGAGACCCAGTACTTC,CASSVGNSGGPGETQYF
.,few,TRBJ1-1,TRBV7-8,15,TGTGCCAGCAGCTCGGGAAGAATTATGAACACTGAAGCTTTCTTT,CASSSGRIMNTEAFF
.,.,TRBJ2-5,TRBV10-3,14,TGTGCCATCAGTGTTACAGGAAATATAGAGACCCAGTACTTC,CAISVTGNIETQYF
.,.,TRBJ1-2,TRBV4-3,15,TGCGCCAGCAGCCAAGATCAGGGACTCCGCTATGGCTACACCTTC,CASSQDQGLRYGYTF
.,.,TRBJ2-5,TRBV5-1,13,TGCGCCAGCAGCAGGGAGTACCAAGAGACCCAGTACTTC,CASSREYQETQYF
TRBD1,.,TRBJ1-4,TRBV2,14,TGTGCCAGCAGTCCCACAGGGGTACAGGAAAAACTGTTTTTT,CASSPTGVQEKLFF
.,.,TRBJ2-5,TRBV19,11,TGTGGGGACTCGACGGAAGAGACCCAGTACTTC,CGDSTEETQYF
TRBD2,.,TRBJ2-3,TRBV6-5,15,TGTGCCAGCAGTCCTCTAGCGGGATCAACAGATACGCAGTATTTT,CASSPLAGSTDTQYF
.,.,TRBJ1-5,TRBV4-3,14,TGCGCCAGCAGCCAAGAGTCAGTCAATCAGCCCCAGCATTTT,CASSQESVNQPQHF
.,.,TRBJ2-5,TRBV5-4,15,TGTGCCAGCAGCCCCGGGAAGGTCTTCGAGGAGACCCAGTACTTC,CASSPGKVFEETQYF
.,.,TRBJ2-3,TRBV5-1,15,TGCGCCAGCAGCTTCTTGACATCTGGCACAGATACGCAGTATTTT,CASSFLTSGTDTQYF
.,.,TRBJ1-1,TRBV19,13,TGTGCCAGTAGTTTCGGACAGACCTATGAAGCTTTCTTT,CASSFGQTYEAFF
TRBD1,.,TRBJ1-3,TRBV6-5,15,TGTGCCAGCAGTTCCGACAGGGGGCATGGAAACACCATATATTTT,CASSSDRGHGNTIYF
.,.,TRBJ1-1,TRBV5-1,14,TGCGCCAGCAGCCTCGGACAGTTGCTCACTGAAGCTTTCTTT,CASSLGQLLTEAFF
.,.,TRBJ2-3,TRBV20-1,11,TGCAGTGCCGAAGAACTAGATACGCAGTATTTT,CSAEELDTQYF
TRBD1,.,TRBJ1-5,TRBV19,16,TGTGCCAGTAGTATAGGGACAGGGGTGCCCTCGGAGCCCCAGCATTTT,CASSIGTGVPSEPQHF
.,.,TRBJ2-5,TRBV24-1,15,TGTGCCACCAGTGATTGGGCAGGGGGGACGGAGACCCAGTACTTC,CATSDWAGGTETQYF
TRBD1,.,TRBJ1-5,TRBV19,15,TGTGCCAGTAGTGCCCTCCCAGGGGGCGGGCAGCCCCAGCATTTT,CASSALPGGGQPQHF
.,.,TRBJ1-2,TRBV30,13,TGTGCCTGGATAATCAAGGCCGGGTGGGGCTACACCTTC,CAWIIKAGWGYTF
.,.,TRBJ2-1,TRBV7-9,16,TGTGCCAGCAGCAAATCAGGGGTTTTGGGTTACAATGAGCAGTTCTTC,CASSKSGVLGYNEQFF
.,.,TRBJ1-1,TRBV3-1/TRBV3-2,16,TGTGCCAGCAGCCAGGGCAGGGTTGTGACGAACACTGAAGCTTTCTTT,CASSQGRVVTNTEAFF
.,.,TRBJ1-4,TRBV7-2,14,TGTGCCAGCAGCCGCTGGGGGGGAGATGAAAAACTGTTTTTT,CASSRWGGDEKLFF
.,.,TRBJ1-4,TRBV27,15,TGTGCCAGCAGTCTACGACTTGCAACTAATGAAAAACTGTTTTTT,CASSLRLATNEKLFF
TRBD1,.,TRBJ1-4,TRBV7-6,15,TGTGCCAGCAGCGACCGGACAGGGGATAATGAAAAACTGTTTTTT,CASSDRTGDNEKLFF
TRBD1,.,TRBJ1-2,TRBV5-1,14,TGCGCCAGCAGCTTAGGGACAGGGGGAGAAGGCTACACCTTC,CASSLGTGGEGYTF
TRBD1,.,TRBJ2-1,TRBV5-4,15,TGTGCCAGCAGCTCAGGGACAGGGGGCTGGAATGAGCAGTTCTTC,CASSSGTGGWNEQFF
.,.,TRBJ1-1,TRBV6-2/TRBV6-3,14,TGTGCCAGCAGTTACATCGGACAGAACACTGAAGCTTTCTTT,CASSYIGQNTEAFF